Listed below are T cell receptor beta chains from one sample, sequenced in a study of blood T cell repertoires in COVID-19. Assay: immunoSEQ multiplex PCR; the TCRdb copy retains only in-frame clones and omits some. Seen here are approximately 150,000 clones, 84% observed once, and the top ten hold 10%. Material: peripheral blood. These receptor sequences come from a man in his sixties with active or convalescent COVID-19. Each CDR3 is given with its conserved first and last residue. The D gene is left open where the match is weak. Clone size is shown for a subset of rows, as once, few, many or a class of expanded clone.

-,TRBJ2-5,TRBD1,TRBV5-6,CASSTTGGETQYF,TGTGCCAGCAGCACGACAGGGGGAGAGACCCAGTACTTC
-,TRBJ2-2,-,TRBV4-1,CASSQDKVSPGELFF,TGCGCCAGCAGCCAGGACAAGGTGTCCCCCGGGGAGCTGTTTTTT
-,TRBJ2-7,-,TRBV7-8,CASRSRDTSYEQYF,TGTGCCAGCAGGTCCCGGGACACCTCCTACGAGCAGTACTTC
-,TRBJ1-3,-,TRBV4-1,CASSLLGLTARSF,TGCGCCAGCAGCCTACTCGGGTTGACAGCCCGATCATTT
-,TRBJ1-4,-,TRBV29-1,CSVAGERGKLFF,TGCAGCGTTGCGGGGGAGCGCGGAAAACTGTTTTTT
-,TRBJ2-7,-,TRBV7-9,CASSLSGGYEQYF,TGTGCCAGCAGCTTATCCGGGGGATACGAGCAGTACTTC
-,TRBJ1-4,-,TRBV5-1,CASSIGTPKTNEKLFF,TGCGCCAGCAGCATCGGGACACCTAAAACTAATGAAAAACTGTTTTTT
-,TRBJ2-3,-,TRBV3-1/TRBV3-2,CASSQDPGVADTQYF,TGTGCCAGCAGCCAAGATCCGGGAGTAGCAGATACGCAGTATTTT
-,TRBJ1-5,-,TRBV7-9,CASSSGSRDQPQHF,TGTGCCAGCAGTTCCGGGTCCAGAGATCAGCCCCAGCATTTT
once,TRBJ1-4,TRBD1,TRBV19,CATNRQGNEKLFF,TGTGCCACGAACAGACAGGGAAATGAAAAACTGTTTTTT
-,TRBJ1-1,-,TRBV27,CASSLRQALGNTEAFF,TGTGCCAGCAGTTTAAGACAGGCGTTAGGAAACACTGAAGCTTTCTTT
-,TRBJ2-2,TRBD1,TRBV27,CASSRTGAANTGELFF,TGTGCCAGCAGTCGGACAGGGGCCGCGAACACCGGGGAGCTGTTTTTT